This T cell receptor beta chain was obtained from a study of lymphopenia after photon versus proton radiotherapy. Clones were read by immunoSEQ multiplex PCR, and TCRdb kept only the in-frame ones, dropping some. The sample includes about 50,000 clones, 92% of them seen just once. Trimming took off 3 bases at V and 4 bases at J, with 4 bases between the two ends. CDR1 LNHDA and CDR2 SQIVND come from the germline V gene (reference sequence). The CDR3 sequence is 12 residues long. This specimen was peripheral blood, taken from a patient treated with photon-based radiotherapy. The chain carries TRBV19 and TRBJ1-3; D call uncertain. This clonotype was sampled from a woman aged 40 to 50 with cholangiocarcinoma. The CDR3 coding sequence is TGTGCCAGTAGTATTATCGGAAACACCATATATTTT. Translated: CASSIIGNTIYF.